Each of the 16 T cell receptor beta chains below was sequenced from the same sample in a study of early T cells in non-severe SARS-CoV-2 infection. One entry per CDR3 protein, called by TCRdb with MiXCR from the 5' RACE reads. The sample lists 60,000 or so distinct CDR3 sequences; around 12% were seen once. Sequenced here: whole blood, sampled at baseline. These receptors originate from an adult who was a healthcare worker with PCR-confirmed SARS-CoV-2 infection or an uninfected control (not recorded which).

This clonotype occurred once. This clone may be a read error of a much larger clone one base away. The CDR3 coding sequence is TGCAGTGCTAGATCCGCTGCTAGCGGGATATACGAGCAGTACTTC. It encodes CSARSAASGIYEQYF. The rearrangement joins TRBV20-1 to TRBJ2-7; TRBD2 matches at 9 bases. There are 15 residues in the CDR3. Germline V gene lookup returns CDR1 DFQATT and CDR2 SNEGSKA (reference sequence). V gave up 2 bases and J gave up 4 bases; unmatched junction bases: 9.

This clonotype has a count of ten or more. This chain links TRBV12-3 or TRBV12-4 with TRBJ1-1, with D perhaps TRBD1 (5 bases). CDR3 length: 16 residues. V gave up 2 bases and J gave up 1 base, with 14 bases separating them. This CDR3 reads CASSLSAGGWNTEAFF. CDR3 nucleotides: TGTGCCAGCAGTTTATCAGCCGGGGGTTGGAACACTGAAGCTTTCTTT.

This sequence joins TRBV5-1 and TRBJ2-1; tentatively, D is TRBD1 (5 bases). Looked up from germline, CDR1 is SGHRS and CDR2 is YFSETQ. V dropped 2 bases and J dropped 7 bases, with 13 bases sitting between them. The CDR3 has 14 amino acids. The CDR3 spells CASSLKDTFNEQFF. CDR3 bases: TGCGCCAGCAGCTTAAAGGACACATTTAATGAGCAGTTCTTC. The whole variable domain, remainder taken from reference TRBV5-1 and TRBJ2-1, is KAGVTQTPRYLIKTRGQQVTLSCSPISGHRSVSWYQQTPGQGLQFLFEYFSETQRNKGNFPGRFSGRQFSNSRSEMNVSTLELGDSALYLCASSLKDTFNEQFFGPGTRLTVL.

This CDR3 is CASSLGRRGDEQFF. The DNA for the CDR3 is TGTGCCAGCAGCTTAGGGAGAAGGGGTGATGAGCAGTTCTTC. This chain joins TRBV5-6 and TRBJ2-1; D assignment may be TRBD1 or TRBD2 (5 bases each). From germline, CDR1 is SGHDT and CDR2 YYEEEE. V was trimmed by 2 bases and J by 8 bases, leaving 14 bases between them. The CDR3 is 14 residues long.

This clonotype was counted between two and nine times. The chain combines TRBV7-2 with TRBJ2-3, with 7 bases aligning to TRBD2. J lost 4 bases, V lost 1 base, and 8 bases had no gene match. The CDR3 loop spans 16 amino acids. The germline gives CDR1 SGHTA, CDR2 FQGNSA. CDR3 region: CASSLGAGEPADTQYF. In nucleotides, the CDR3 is TGTGCCAGCAGCTTAGGGGCGGGAGAGCCGGCAGATACGCAGTATTTT.

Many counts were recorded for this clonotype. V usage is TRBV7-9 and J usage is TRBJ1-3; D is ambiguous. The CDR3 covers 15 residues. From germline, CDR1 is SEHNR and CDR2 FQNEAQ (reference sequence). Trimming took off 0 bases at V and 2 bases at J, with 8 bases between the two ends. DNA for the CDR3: TGTGCCAGCAGCTTAGCGCCGGGGACTGGAAACACCATATATTTT. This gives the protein CASSLAPGTGNTIYF.

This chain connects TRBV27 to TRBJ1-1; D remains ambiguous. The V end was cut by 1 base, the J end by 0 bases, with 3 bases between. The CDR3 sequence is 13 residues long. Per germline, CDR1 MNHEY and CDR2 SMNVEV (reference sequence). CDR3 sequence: CASSLFLNTEAFF. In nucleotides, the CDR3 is TGTGCCAGCAGTTTATTTTTGAACACTGAAGCTTTCTTT.

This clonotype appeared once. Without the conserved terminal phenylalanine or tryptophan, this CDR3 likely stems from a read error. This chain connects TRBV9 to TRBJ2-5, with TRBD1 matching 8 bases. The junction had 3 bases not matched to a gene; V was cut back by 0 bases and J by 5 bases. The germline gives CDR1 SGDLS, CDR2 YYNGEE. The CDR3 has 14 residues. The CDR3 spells CASSVEGQEETQYY. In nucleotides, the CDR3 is TGTGCCAGCAGCGTAGAGGGACAGGAGGAGACCCAGTACTAC.

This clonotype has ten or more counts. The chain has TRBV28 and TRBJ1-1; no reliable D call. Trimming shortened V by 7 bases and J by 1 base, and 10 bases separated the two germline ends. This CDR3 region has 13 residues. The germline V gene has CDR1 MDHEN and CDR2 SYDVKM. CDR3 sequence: CASNFGENTEAFF. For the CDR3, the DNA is TGTGCCAGCAACTTTGGAGAGAACACTGAAGCTTTCTTT.

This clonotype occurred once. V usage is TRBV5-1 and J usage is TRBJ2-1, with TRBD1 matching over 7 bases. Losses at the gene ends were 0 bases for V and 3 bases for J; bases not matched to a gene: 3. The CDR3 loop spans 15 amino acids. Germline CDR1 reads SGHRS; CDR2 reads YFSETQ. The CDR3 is CASSLEGGFYNEQFF. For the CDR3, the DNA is TGCGCCAGCAGCTTGGAAGGGGGCTTCTACAATGAGCAGTTCTTC.

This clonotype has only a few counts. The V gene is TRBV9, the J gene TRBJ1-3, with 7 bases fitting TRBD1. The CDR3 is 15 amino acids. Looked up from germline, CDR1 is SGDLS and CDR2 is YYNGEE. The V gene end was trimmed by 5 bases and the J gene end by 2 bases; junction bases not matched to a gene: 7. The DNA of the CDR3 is TGTGCCAGCAGACCGGGACAGACCGCTGGAAACACCATATATTTT. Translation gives CASRPGQTAGNTIYF.

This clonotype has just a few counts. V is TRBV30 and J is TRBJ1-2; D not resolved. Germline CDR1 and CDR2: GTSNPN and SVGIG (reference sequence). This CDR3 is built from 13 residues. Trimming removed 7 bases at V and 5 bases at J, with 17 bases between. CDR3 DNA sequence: TGTGCCTACTCTTGGACGTTAGAATATGGCTACACCTTC. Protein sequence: CAYSWTLEYGYTF. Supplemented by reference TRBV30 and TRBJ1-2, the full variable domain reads SQTIHQWPATLVQPVGSPLSLECTVEGTSNPNLYWYRQAAGRGLQLLFYSVGIGQISSEVPQNLSASRPQDRQFILSSKKLLLSDSGFYLCAYSWTLEYGYTFGSGTRLTVV.

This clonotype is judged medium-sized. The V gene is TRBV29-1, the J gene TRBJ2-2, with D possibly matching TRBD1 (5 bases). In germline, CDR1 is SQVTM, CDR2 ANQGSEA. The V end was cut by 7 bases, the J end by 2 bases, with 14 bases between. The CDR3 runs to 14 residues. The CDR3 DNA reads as TGCAGCGCCTCAGGGCCAGGAAACACCGGGGAGCTGTTTTTT. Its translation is CSASGPGNTGELFF.

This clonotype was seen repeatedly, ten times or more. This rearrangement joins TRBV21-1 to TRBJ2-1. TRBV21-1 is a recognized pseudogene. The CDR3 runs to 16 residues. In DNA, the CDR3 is TGTGCCAGCAGCAAAGCGCAGGCAGTCGAGCGCAATGAGCAGTTCTTC. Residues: CASSKAQAVERNEQFF.

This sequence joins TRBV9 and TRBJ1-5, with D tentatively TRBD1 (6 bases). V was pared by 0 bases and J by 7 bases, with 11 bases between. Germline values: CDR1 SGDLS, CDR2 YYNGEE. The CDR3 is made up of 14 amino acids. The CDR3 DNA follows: TGTGCCAGCAGCGTAGGGACAGCAGAACAGCCCCAGCATTTT. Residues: CASSVGTAEQPQHF. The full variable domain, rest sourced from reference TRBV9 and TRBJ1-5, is DSGVTQTPKHLITATGQRVTLRCSPRSGDLSVYWYQQSLDQGLQFLIQYYNGEERAKGNILERFSAQQFPDLHSELNLSSLELGDSALYFCASSVGTAEQPQHFGDGTRLSIL.

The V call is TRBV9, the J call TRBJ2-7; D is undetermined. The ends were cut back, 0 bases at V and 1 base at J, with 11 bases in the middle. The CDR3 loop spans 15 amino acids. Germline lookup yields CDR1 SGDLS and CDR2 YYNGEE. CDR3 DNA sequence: TGTGCCAGCAGCGTAGGACCGGGCCCTTCCTACGAGCAGTACTTC. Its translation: CASSVGPGPSYEQYF.